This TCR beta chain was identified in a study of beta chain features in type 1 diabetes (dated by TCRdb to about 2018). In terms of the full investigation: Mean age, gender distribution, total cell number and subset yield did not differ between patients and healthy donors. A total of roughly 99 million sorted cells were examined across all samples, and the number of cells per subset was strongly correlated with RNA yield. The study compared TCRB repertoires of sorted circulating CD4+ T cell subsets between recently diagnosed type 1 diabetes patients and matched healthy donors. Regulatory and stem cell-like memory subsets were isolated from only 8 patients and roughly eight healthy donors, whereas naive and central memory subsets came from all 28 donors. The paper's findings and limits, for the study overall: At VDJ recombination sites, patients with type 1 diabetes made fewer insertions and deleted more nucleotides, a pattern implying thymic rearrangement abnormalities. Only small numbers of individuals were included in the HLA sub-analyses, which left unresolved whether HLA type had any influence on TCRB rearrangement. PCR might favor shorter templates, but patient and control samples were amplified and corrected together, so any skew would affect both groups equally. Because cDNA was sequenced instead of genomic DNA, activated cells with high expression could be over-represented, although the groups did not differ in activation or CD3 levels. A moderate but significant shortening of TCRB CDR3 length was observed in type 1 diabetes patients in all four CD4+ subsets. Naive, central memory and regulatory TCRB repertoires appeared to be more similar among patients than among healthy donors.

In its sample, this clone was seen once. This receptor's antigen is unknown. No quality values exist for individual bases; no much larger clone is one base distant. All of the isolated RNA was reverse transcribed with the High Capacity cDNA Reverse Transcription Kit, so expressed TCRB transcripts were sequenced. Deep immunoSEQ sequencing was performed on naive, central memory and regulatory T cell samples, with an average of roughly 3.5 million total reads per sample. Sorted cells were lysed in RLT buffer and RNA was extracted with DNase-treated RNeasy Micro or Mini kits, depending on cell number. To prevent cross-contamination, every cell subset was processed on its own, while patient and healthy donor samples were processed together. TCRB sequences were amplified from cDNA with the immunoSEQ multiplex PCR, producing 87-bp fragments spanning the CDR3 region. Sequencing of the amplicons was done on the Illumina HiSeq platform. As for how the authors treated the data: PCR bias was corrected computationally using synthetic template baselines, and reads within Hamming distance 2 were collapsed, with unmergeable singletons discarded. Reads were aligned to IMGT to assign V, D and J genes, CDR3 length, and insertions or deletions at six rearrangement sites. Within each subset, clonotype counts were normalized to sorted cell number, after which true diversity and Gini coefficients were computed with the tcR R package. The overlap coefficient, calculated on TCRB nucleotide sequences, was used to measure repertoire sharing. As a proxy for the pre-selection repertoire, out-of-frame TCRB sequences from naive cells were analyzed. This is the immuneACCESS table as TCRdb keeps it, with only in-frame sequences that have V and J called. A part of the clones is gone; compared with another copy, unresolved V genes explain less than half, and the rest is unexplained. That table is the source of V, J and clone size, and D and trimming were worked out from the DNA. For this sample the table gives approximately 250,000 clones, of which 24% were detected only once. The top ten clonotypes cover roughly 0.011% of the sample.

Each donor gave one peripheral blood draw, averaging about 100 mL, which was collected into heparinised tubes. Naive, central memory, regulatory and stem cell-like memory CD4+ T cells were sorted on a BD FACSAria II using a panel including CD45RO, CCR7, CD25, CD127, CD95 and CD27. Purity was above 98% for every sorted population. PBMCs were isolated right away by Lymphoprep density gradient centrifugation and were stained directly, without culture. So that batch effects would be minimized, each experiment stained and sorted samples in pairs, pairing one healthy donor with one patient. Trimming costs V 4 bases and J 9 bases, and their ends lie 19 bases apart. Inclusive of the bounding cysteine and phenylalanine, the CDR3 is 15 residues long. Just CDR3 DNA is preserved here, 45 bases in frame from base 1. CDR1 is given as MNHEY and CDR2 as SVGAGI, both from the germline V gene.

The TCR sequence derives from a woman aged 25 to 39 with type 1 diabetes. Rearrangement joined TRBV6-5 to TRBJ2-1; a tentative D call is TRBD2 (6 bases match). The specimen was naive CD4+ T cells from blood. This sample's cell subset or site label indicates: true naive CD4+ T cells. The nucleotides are TGTGCCAGCAGTTCCCGAGTAGCGGCGAGTGGTGAGCAGTTCTTC. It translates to CASSSRVAASGEQFF.